One and the same sample provided the 10 T cell receptor beta chains below, sequenced in a study of blood T cell repertoires in COVID-19. Here immunoSEQ multiplex PCR was the method, and the copy in TCRdb shows in-frame clones only, minus some. Of 200,000 or so clones listed, about four fifths are singletons. The sequenced material came from PBMCs or T cells enriched from blood (not recorded which). These receptors came from a woman between 45 and 60 years old who had been exposed to COVID-19.

The rearrangement joins TRBV2 to TRBJ2-7; tentative D call: TRBD1 (5 bases). Germline V CDR1 and CDR2: SNHLY, FYNNEI. This CDR3 is 12 amino acids long. V lost 8 bases and J 4 bases, leaving 12 bases between the germline ends. Written as DNA, the CDR3 is TGTGCCAGCGGAGAGACAGTATACGAGCAGTACTTC. Translating it yields CASGETVYEQYF.

Only one count was recorded for this clone. This chain joins TRBV18 and TRBJ1-1, with D tentatively TRBD1 (5 bases). Germline CDR1 reads KGHSH; CDR2 reads LQKENI. The CDR3 totals 14 residues. Trimming took off 2 bases at V and 5 bases at J, with 12 bases between the two ends. The DNA of the CDR3 is TGTGCCAGCTCACCATTGGGGGGGGAAACTGAAGCTTTCTTT. Its translation: CASSPLGGETEAFF.

The V and J genes are TRBV19 and TRBJ2-5, with TRBD2 matching 8 bases. Trimming took 4 bases from V and 4 from J; bases not matched to a gene: 8. CDR1 is LNHDA and CDR2 is SQIVND in the germline V gene (reference sequence). The CDR3 sequence is 15 residues long. The DNA of the CDR3 is TGTGCCAGTAGTAGATTAGCGGGGCCTCTAGAGACCCAGTACTTC. Protein: CASSRLAGPLETQYF. Full variable domain (missing parts from reference TRBV19 and TRBJ2-5): DGGITQSPKYLFRKEGQNVTLSCEQNLNHDAMYWYRQDPGQGLRLIYYSQIVNDFQKGDIAEGYSVSREKKESFPLTVTSAQKNPTAFYLCASSRLAGPLETQYFGPGTRLLVL.

In its sample, this clone was seen once. The rearrangement joins TRBV28 to TRBJ1-4; D call uncertain. The germline V gene encodes CDR1 MDHEN and CDR2 SYDVKM. Trimming pared 6 bases from V and 6 bases from J, leaving 8 bases between. This CDR3 has 12 amino acids. The CDR3 reads CASSLTDEKLFF. In nucleotides, the CDR3 is TGTGCCAGCAGCTTGACTGATGAAAAACTGTTTTTT.

CDR3 sequence reads: CASSLTLGVNTGELFF. The DNA for the CDR3 is TGTGCCAGCAGCCTGACCTTAGGGGTGAACACCGGGGAGCTGTTTTTT. The chain combines TRBV5-5 with TRBJ2-2; possible D gene TRBD1, 5 bases. Germline assignment: CDR1 SGHKS and CDR2 YYEKEE (reference sequence). Trimming removed 4 bases at V and 1 base at J, with 14 bases between. There are 16 residues in the CDR3.

The J gene is TRBJ2-1, the V gene TRBV5-1; 7 bases agree with TRBD1. CDR1 is SGHRS and CDR2 is YFSETQ in the germline V gene. After removal of 4 bases from V and 4 bases from J, the junction contained 2 bases not matched to a gene. The CDR3 covers 13 residues. The chain's CDR3 is CASSLGQYNEQFF. CDR3 bases: TGCGCCAGCAGCCTGGGACAGTACAATGAGCAGTTCTTC.

V gene TRBV18 combines with J gene TRBJ1-1; D remains ambiguous. CDR1 is KGHSH and CDR2 is LQKENI in the germline V gene. The CDR3 runs to 17 residues. Between the trimmed V and J ends, which lost 6 bases and 0 bases, there was a span of 20 bases. CDR3 nucleotide sequence: TGTGCCAGCTCCCCGGGCGGCAACCTAGCTATGAACACTGAAGCTTTCTTT. Its translation is CASSPGGNLAMNTEAFF.

This clone was seen a single time. J is TRBJ2-7 and V is TRBV7-8, with a tentative D call TRBD2 (5 bases). The CDR3 is 14 residues long. V dropped 3 bases and J dropped 2 bases, with 11 bases sitting between them. The germline gives CDR1 SGHVS, CDR2 FQNEAQ. CDR3 nucleotide sequence: TGTGCCAGCAGCTTGGCTAGCATCCCCTACGAGCAGTACTTC. It translates to CASSLASIPYEQYF.

This chain uses TRBV6-5 with TRBJ2-1; possibly TRBD1 for D (5 bases). The CDR3 has 14 residues. Trimming shortened V by 2 bases and J by 4 bases, and 9 bases separated the two germline ends. Germline values: CDR1 MNHEY, CDR2 SVGAGI. In DNA form, the CDR3 reads TGTGCCAGCAGTTACAGGGGCGGATACAATGAGCAGTTCTTC. It specifies CASSYRGGYNEQFF.

V usage is TRBV5-1 and J usage is TRBJ2-7; 7 bases fit TRBD1. This CDR3 comprises 15 residues. Germline CDR1 and CDR2: SGHRS and YFSETQ. V trimming: 1 base; J trimming: 0 bases; junction bases outside the gene matches: 4. CDR3: CASSLPGQSSYEQYF. The CDR3 bases are TGCGCCAGCAGCTTGCCGGGACAGTCCTCCTACGAGCAGTACTTC.